This TCR beta chain was profiled in a study of human T cells and chemical hapten exposure. Whole blood, unfractionated, served as the material for total RNA extraction. TCRdb reprocessed the 5' RACE reads with MiXCR, giving one entry per CDR3 protein. The profile shows about 110,000 distinct CDR3 sequences, around a fifth of them singletons. V lost 6 bases to trimming and J lost 15 bases, with 15 bases between them. CDR3 size: 11 residues. The V gene is TRBV12-3 or TRBV12-4, the J gene TRBJ2-1; the D gene could be TRBD1 or TRBD2 (5 bases each). This TCR was recovered from a human donor in good health. CDR3 nucleotide sequence: TGTGCCAGCAGCCTGGGACGGACTCGGTTCTTC. This codes for CASSLGRTRFF.